The 3 T cell receptor beta chains below were found in one sample sequenced in a study of blood T cell repertoires in COVID-19. Sequenced by immunoSEQ multiplex PCR; TCRdb stores in-frame clones only, minus some. Here the sample spans fewer than 250,000 clones, around nine tenths being singletons. Material: peripheral blood. The receptors stem from a man aged 60 to 75 with acute or convalescent COVID-19.

V and J are TRBV11-3 and TRBJ2-1, with D perhaps TRBD2 (5 bases). V lost 0 bases, J lost 7 bases, and 10 bases lay in between. Germline V gene lookup returns CDR1 SGHNT and CDR2 YENEEA. This CDR3 has 14 amino acids. The CDR3 sequence is CASSLDGPGNEQFF. DNA for the CDR3: TGTGCCAGCAGCTTAGACGGACCGGGGAATGAGCAGTTCTTC.

The chain joins TRBV7-9 to TRBJ2-7; D perhaps matches TRBD2 (7 bases). CDR1 and CDR2 (germline): SEHNR, FQNEAQ (reference sequence). This CDR3 contains 14 residues. Deletions cut 0 bases from V and 2 bases from J, with 8 bases between. The CDR3 sequence is CASSLAGGAYEQYF. CDR3 coding DNA: TGTGCCAGCAGCTTAGCAGGGGGGGCCTACGAGCAGTACTTC.

The gene calls are TRBV27 and TRBJ1-4; weak D call: TRBD1 (5 bases). This CDR3 region has 13 residues. V lost 3 bases, J lost 8 bases, and 10 bases lay in between. The germline gives CDR1 MNHEY, CDR2 SMNVEV (reference sequence). The CDR3 is CASSFTGREKLFF. In DNA, the CDR3 is TGTGCCAGCAGTTTCACAGGCCGAGAAAAACTGTTTTTT.